A selection of T cell receptor beta chains follows, all from one sample in a study of regulatory dendritic cells for organ transplantation. Only in-frame clones appear in the TCRdb table, and some are missing; sequencing was by immunoSEQ multiplex PCR. The sample includes roughly 30,000 clones, 82% seen only once; the top ten take roughly 0.4%. The specimen sequenced was naive CD8+ T cells from blood. The receptors come from a human donor in good health. Each CDR3 is given with its conserved first and last residue. A D gene is named only where the DNA matches it firmly. Rows may omit the clone size; those that give it use once, few, many or a size class.

>TRBV15|.|TRBJ2-1|.
TGTGCCACCAGCGGCCGGGACTTCCTTTACAATGAGCAGTTCTTC
CATSGRDFLYNEQFF
>TRBV5-4|.|TRBJ2-7|.
TGTGCCAGCAGCTTGGGCTCAGGGGAGCAGTACTTC
CASSLGSGEQYF
>TRBV6-1|TRBD2|TRBJ2-1|.
TGTGCCAGCAGTGACTGGCGGGGGGCCTACAATGAGCAGTTCTTC
CASSDWRGAYNEQFF
>TRBV6-5|TRBD2|TRBJ2-7|.
TGTGCCAGCACCGTAGCGGGGGGTCCCTACGAGCAGTACTTC
CASTVAGGPYEQYF
>TRBV23-1|TRBD1|TRBJ2-1|.
TGCGCCAGCAGTCCCCGGGACAGGGGATTCGATGAGCAGTTCTTC
CASSPRDRGFDEQFF
>TRBV9|TRBD1|TRBJ2-1|.
TGTGCCAGCAGCGTATTTGGACAGGGGGCGAAAAATGAGCAGTTCTTC
CASSVFGQGAKNEQFF
>TRBV19|TRBD1|TRBJ1-1|.
TGTGCCAGTAGTGGGGGGACAGGGGGCACTGAAGCTTTCTTT
CASSGGTGGTEAFF
>TRBV5-6|.|TRBJ2-7|.
TGTGCCAGCAGCCAAATGGACAGTGGGAAGTACTTC
CASSQMDSGKYF
>TRBV6-6|.|TRBJ1-5|.
TGTGCCAGCAGTTACGGCACCTGGCAACCAAGTCAGCCCCAGCATTTT
CASSYGTWQPSQPQHF
>TRBV7-2|.|TRBJ2-3|.
TGTGCCAGCAGCTTGGCCCCTTGGCGGCCGCCCCCGGATACGCAGTATTTT
CASSLAPWRPPPDTQYF
>TRBV7-9|TRBD2|TRBJ2-1|.
TGTGCCAGCAGCTTAGAACTAGCGGGGGGTCCCAGCTCCTACAATGAGCAGTTCTTC
CASSLELAGGPSSYNEQFF
>TRBV11-2|.|TRBJ2-1|.
TGTGCCAGCAGGGGGCGAGGCTACAATGAGCAGTTCTTC
CASRGRGYNEQFF
>TRBV4-1|TRBD1|TRBJ1-1|.
TGCGCCAGCAGCGTGACAGGGGAGGTTGGCACTGAAGCTTTCTTT
CASSVTGEVGTEAFF
>TRBV6-5|.|TRBJ1-1|once
TGTGCCAGCAGTTACTCGACAGAATCGAGCACTGAAGCTTTCTTT
CASSYSTESSTEAFF
>TRBV4-3|.|TRBJ1-1|once
TGCGCCAGCAGCCAAGAGGTCCGACTTGAAGCTTTCTTT
CASSQEVRLEAFF
>TRBV25-1|.|TRBJ1-3|.
TGTGCCAGCAGTGTAGGCACAGGGTCTCCTGGAAACACCATATATTTT
CASSVGTGSPGNTIYF
>TRBV11-3|.|TRBJ2-4|.
TGTGCCAGCAGCTTAGGCGCGGACTTTGCCAAAAACATTCAGTACTTC
CASSLGADFAKNIQYF
>TRBV19|.|TRBJ1-2|once
TGTGCCAGTAGTGCCATGGCAGGGCAAGATATCTATGGCTACACCTTC
CASSAMAGQDIYGYTF
>TRBV4-1|.|TRBJ2-3|few
TGCGCCAGCAGCCAAGACATTAGCACAGATACGCAGTATTTT
CASSQDISTDTQYF
>TRBV5-6|TRBD1|TRBJ2-7|.
TGTGCCAGCAGCTTGGACAGGGGCTTTGCCTACGAGCAGTACTTC
CASSLDRGFAYEQYF
>TRBV13|TRBD1|TRBJ2-1|.
TGTGCCAGCAGCCAGCCCGGACAGGGGTTCTACAATGAGCAGTTCTTC
CASSQPGQGFYNEQFF
>TRBV9|.|TRBJ1-4|.
TGTGCCAGCAGCGACGACGGGGGGGCTAATGAAAAACTGTTTTTT
CASSDDGGANEKLFF
>TRBV27|.|TRBJ2-5|.
TGTGCCAGCAGTTTAGTCGCGGGGTTTCAAGAGACCCAGTACTTC
CASSLVAGFQETQYF
>TRBV19|TRBD1|TRBJ1-2|.
TGTGCCAGTAGTTGGCCAGGGGGCGTTGGTGGCTACACCTTC
CASSWPGGVGGYTF
>TRBV5-4|TRBD2|TRBJ2-5|.
TGTGCCAGCAGACAAGCGGGGGGTAGACTCCAAGAGACCCAGTACTTC
CASRQAGGRLQETQYF
>TRBV15|TRBD2|TRBJ2-1|.
TGTGCCACCAGCGGCCGGGGGGGCTCCTACAATGAGCAGTTCTTC
CATSGRGGSYNEQFF
>TRBV6-1|TRBD2|TRBJ2-3|.
TGTGCCAGCAGTGTGGTTACGGGACTAGCAGGCACAGATACGCAGTATTTT
CASSVVTGLAGTDTQYF
>TRBV11-3|.|TRBJ1-6|.
TGTGCCAGCACCTTGGGGGCAGGATCACCCCTCCACTTT
CASTLGAGSPLHF
>TRBV7-6|TRBD2|TRBJ2-2|.
TGTGCCAGCAGCTTTGGGACTAGCGGGGGACCACAATTGAACACCGGGGAGCTGTTTTTT
CASSFGTSGGPQLNTGELFF
>TRBV6-5|.|TRBJ2-1|once
TGTGCCAGCAGTTACGGACAGCAAAGGGGGCAGTTCTTC
CASSYGQQRGQFF
>TRBV14|TRBD2|TRBJ2-7|.
TGTGCCAGCAGCCTTAGCGGGGTAAGCTCCTACGAGCAGTACTTC
CASSLSGVSSYEQYF
>TRBV2|.|TRBJ2-2|.
TGTGCCAGCAATAGAGGATGGGTCGGGGAGCTGTTTTTT
CASNRGWVGELFF
>TRBV19|TRBD2|TRBJ2-1|.
TGTGCCAGTAGAAGGACTAGCGGGGGGTCGACTGAGCAGTTCTTC
CASRRTSGGSTEQFF
>TRBV6-5|TRBD2|TRBJ2-5|.
TGTGCCAGCAGCAGACTAGCGGGGGTAGGGGAGACCCAGTACTTC
CASSRLAGVGETQYF
>TRBV7-2|.|TRBJ2-3|.
TGTGCCAGCAGCCGCTTATCTGGAGGGACCACAGATACGCAGTATTTT
CASSRLSGGTTDTQYF
>TRBV4-1|TRBD1|TRBJ2-2|few
TGCGCCAGCAGCCAACCAGGGGGCGAGCTGTTTTTT
CASSQPGGELFF
>TRBV6-6|TRBD1|TRBJ1-1|once
TGTGCCAGCAGTTGGGGACAGGGATTGAACACTGAAGCTTTCTTT
CASSWGQGLNTEAFF
>TRBV27|.|TRBJ2-7|few
TGTGCCAGCAGTTTAAACAGGGCCTACGAGCAGTACTTC
CASSLNRAYEQYF
>TRBV19|.|TRBJ1-1|.
TGTGCCAGTAGTCCCGGGCTCCAGGGCACTGAAGCTTTCTTT
CASSPGLQGTEAFF
>TRBV4-1|.|TRBJ2-1|few
TGCGCCAGCAGCCAAGATTCAGACTCCTACAATGAGCAGTTCTTC
CASSQDSDSYNEQFF